This note documents a single T cell receptor beta chain sequence. Antigen: not known. The CDR3 covers 14 residues. Trimming cost V 8 bases and J 5 bases; bases outside gene matches: 7. CDR1 and CDR2 (germline): MNHNY, SVGAGI (reference sequence). Generated by immunoSEQ multiplex PCR, the TCRdb table keeps only in-frame clones and is missing some. The sample consists of 55,000 to 65,000 clones, over 65% of them appearing once. These data originate in a study of pediatric ulcerative colitis. Study outcomes and limitations: Blood-rectal clonal overlap within each person was significantly higher in ulcerative colitis patients than controls. Repertoires came from total lymphocyte DNA, so rare subsets like regulatory T cells may be missed.

The sequencing input was blood. The gene calls are TRBV6-6 and TRBJ1-5; 9 bases match TRBD1. The sequence came from a boy younger than 18 with moderate ulcerative colitis. The DNA for the CDR3 is TGTGCCAGCGGGACAGGGTTTTCGGATCAGCCCCAGCATTTT. Protein: CASGTGFSDQPQHF.